This T cell receptor beta chain derives from a study of blood T cell repertoires in COVID-19. Overall study context: COVID-19 samples from acute and convalescent phases originated in the United States, Italy and Spain.

This table comes from immunoSEQ multiplex PCR, and its TCRdb copy is limited to in-frame clones, with some not included. The sample consists of some 200,000 clones, approximately 90% of them appearing once. V trimming: 5 bases; J trimming: 7 bases; junction bases outside the gene matches: 10. CDR1 LNHNV and CDR2 YYDKDF come from the germline V gene (reference sequence). CDR3 size: 15 residues. This sequence was found in a man under 40 with acute or convalescent COVID-19. Sequenced: peripheral blood. This chain joins TRBV15 and TRBJ2-3; 9 nucleotides align to TRBD2. The chain's CDR3 is CATSGIAGAPHTQYF. CDR3 nucleotides: TGTGCCACCAGCGGAATAGCGGGGGCCCCGCATACGCAGTATTTT.